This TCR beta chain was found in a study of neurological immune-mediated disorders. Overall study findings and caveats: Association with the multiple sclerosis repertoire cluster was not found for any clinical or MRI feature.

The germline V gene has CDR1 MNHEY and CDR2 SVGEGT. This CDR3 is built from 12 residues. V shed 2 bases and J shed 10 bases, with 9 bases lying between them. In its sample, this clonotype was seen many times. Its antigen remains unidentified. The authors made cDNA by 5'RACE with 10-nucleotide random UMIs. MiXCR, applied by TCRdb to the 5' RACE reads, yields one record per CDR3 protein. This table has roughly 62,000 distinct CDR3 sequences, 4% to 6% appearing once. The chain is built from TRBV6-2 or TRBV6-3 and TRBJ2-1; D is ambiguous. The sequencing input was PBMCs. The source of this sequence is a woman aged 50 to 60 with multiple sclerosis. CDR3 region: CASSYVGWEQFF. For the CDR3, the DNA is TGTGCCAGCAGTTACGTGGGGTGGGAGCAGTTCTTC.